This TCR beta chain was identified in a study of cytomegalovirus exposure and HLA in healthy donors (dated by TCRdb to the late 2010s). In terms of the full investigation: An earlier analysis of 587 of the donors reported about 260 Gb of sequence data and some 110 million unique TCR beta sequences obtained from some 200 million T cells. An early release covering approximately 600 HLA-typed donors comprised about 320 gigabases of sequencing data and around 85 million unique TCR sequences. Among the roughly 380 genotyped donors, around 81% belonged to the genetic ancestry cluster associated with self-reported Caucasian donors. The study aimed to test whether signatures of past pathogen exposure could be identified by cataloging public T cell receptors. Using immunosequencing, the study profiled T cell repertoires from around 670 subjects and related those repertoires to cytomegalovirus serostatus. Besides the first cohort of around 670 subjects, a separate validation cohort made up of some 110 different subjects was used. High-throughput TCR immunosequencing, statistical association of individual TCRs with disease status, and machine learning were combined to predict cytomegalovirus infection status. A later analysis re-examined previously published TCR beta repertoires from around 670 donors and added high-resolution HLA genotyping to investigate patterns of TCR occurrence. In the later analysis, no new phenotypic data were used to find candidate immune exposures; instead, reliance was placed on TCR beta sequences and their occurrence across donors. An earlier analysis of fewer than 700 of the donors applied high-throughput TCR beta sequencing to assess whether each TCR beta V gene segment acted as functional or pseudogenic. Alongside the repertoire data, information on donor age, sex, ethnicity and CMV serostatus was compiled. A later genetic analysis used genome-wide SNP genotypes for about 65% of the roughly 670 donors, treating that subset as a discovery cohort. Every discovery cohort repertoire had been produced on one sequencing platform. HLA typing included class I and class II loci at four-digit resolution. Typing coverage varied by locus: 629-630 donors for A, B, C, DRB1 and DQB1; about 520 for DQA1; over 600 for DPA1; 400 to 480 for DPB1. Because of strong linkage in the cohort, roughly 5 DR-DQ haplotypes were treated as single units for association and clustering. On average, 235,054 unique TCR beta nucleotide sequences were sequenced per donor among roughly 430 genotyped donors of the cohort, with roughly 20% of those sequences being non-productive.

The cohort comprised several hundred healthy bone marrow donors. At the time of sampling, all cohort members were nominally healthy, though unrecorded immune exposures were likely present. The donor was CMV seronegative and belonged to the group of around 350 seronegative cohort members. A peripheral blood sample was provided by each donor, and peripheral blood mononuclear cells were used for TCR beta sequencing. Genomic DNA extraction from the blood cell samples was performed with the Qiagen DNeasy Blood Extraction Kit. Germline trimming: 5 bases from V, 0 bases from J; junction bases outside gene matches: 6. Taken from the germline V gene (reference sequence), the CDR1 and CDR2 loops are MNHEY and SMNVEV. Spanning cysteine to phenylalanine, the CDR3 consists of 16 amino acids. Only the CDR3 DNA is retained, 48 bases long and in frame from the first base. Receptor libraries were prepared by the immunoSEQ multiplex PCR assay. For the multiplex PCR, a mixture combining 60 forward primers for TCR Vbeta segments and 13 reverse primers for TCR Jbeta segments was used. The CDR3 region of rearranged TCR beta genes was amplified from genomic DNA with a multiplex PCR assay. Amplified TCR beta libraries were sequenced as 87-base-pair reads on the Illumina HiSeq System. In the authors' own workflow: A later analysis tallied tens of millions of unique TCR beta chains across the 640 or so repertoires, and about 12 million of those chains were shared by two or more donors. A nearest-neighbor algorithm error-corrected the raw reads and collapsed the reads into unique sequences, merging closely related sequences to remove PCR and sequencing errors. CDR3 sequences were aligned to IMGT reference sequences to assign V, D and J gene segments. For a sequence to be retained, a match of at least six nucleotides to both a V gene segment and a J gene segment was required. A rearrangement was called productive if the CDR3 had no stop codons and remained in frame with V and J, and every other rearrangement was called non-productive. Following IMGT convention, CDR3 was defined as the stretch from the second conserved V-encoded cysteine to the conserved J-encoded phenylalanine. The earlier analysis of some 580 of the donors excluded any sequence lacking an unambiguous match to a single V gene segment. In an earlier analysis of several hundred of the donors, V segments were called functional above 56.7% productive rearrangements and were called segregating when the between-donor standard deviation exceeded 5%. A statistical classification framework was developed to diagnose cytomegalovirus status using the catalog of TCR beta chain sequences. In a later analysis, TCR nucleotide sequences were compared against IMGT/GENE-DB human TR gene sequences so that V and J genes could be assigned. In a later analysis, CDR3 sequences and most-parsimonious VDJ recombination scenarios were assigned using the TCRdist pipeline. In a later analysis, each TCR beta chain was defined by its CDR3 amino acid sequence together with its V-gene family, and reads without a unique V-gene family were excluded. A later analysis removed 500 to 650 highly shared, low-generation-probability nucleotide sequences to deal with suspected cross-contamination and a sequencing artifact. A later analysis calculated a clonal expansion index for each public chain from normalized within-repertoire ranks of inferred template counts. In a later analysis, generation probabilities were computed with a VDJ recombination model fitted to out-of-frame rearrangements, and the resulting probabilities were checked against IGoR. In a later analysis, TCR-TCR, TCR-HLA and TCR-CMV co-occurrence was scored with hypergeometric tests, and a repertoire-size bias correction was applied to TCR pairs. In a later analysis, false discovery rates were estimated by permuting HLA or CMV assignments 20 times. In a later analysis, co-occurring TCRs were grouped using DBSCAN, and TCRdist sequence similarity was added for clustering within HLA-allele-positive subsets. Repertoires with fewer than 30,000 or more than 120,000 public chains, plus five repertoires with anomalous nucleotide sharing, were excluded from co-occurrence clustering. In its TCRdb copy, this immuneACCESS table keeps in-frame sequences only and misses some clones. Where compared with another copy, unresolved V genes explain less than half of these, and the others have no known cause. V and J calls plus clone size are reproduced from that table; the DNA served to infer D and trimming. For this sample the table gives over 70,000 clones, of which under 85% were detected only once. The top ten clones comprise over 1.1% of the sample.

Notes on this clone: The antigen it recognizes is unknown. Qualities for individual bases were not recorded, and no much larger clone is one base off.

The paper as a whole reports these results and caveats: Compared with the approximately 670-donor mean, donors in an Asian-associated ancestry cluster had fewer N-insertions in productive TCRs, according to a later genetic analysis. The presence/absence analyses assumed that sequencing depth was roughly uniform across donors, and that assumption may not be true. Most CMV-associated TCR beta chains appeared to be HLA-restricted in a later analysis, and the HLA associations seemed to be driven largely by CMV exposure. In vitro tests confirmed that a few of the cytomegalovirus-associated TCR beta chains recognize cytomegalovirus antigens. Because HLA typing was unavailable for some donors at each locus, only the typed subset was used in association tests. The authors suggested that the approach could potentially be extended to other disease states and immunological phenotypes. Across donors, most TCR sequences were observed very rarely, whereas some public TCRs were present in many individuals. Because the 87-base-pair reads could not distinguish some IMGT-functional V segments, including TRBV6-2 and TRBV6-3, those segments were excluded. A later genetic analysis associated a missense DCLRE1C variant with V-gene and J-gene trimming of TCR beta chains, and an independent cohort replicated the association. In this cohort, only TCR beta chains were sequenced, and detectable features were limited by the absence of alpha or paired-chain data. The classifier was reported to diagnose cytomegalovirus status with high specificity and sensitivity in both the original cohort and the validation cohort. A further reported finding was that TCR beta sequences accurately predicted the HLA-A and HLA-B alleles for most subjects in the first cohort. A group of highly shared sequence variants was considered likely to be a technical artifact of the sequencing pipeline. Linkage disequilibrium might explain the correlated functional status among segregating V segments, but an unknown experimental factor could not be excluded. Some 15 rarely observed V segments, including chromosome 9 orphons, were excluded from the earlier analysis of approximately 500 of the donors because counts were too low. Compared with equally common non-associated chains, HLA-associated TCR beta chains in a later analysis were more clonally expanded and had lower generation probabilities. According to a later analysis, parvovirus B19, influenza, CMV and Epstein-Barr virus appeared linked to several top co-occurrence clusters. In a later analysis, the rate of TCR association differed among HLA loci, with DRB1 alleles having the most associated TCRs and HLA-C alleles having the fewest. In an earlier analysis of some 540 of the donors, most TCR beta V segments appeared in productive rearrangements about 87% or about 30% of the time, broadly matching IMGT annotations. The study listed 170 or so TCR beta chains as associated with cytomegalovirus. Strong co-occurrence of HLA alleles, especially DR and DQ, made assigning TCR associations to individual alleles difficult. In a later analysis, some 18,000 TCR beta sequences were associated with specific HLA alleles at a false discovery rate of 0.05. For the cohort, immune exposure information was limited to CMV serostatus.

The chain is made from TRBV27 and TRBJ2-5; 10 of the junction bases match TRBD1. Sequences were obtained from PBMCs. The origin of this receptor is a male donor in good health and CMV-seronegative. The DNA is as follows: TGTGCCAGCAGTCCTCCGGGACAGGGGCACCAAGAGACCCAGTACTTC. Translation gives CASSPPGQGHQETQYF.